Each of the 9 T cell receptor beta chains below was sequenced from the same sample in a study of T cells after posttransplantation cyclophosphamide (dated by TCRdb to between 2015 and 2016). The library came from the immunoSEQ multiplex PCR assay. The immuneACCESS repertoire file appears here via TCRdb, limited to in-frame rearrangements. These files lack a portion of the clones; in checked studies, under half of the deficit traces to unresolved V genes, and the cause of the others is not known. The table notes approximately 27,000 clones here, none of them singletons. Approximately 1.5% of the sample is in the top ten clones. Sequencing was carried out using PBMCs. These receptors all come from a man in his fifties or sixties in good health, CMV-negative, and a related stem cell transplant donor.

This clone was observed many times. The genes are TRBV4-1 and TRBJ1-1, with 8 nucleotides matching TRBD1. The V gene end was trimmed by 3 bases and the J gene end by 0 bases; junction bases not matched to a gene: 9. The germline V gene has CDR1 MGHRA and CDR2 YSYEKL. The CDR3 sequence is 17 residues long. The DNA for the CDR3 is TGCGCCAGCAGCCAGGGACGGACAGGGTTTATGAACACTGAAGCTTTCTTT. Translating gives CASSQGRTGFMNTEAFF.

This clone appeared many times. The CDR3 spells CASAHLTGETRETQYF. The CDR3 coding sequence is TGCGCCAGCGCGCATCTGACAGGTGAAACCCGGGAGACCCAGTACTTC. The rearrangement joins TRBV4-1 to TRBJ2-5; the D gene is possibly TRBD1 (6 bases). Germline V gene lookup returns CDR1 MGHRA and CDR2 YSYEKL. Trimming removed 8 bases at V and 5 bases at J, with 24 bases between. The CDR3 totals 16 residues.

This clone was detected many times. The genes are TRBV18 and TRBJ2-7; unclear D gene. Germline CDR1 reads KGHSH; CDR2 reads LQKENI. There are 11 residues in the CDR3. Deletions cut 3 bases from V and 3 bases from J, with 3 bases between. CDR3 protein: CASSPGYEQYF. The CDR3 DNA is TGTGCCAGCTCACCCGGCTACGAGCAGTACTTC.

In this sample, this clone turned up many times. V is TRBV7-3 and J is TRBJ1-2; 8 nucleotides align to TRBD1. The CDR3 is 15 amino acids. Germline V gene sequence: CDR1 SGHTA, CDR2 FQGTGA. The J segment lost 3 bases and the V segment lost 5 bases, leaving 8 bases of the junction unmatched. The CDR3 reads CASSPQGAGDYGYTF. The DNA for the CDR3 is TGTGCCAGCAGCCCTCAGGGGGCAGGTGACTATGGCTACACCTTC.

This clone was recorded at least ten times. The CDR3 sequence is CASSWGVGYEQFF. The CDR3 DNA follows: TGCGCCAGCAGCTGGGGGGTGGGTTATGAGCAGTTCTTC. The chain recombines TRBV5-1 with TRBJ2-1; possibly TRBD2 for D (6 bases). V lost 3 bases, J lost 8 bases, and 12 bases lay in between. Per the germline V gene, CDR1 is SGHRS and CDR2 is YFSETQ. The CDR3 is 13 amino acids.

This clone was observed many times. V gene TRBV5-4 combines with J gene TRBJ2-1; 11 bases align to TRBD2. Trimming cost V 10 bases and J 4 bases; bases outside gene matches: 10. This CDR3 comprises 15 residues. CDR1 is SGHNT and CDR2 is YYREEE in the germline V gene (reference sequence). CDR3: CACGTSGASYNEQFF. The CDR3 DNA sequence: TGTGCCTGCGGGACTAGCGGAGCTTCTTACAATGAGCAGTTCTTC.

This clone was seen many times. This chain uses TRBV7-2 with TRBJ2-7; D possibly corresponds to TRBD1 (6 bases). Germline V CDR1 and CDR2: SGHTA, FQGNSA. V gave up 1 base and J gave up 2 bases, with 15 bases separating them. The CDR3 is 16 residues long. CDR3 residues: CASSLVAGATPYEQYF. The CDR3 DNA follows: TGTGCCAGCAGCTTAGTTGCAGGGGCGACCCCCTACGAGCAGTACTTC.

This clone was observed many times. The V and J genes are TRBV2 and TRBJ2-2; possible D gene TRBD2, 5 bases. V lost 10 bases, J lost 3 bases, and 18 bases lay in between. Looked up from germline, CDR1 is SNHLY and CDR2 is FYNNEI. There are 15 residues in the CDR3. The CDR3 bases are TGTGCCACGCGAGGCTCACTAGGCTACACCGGGGAGCTGTTTTTT. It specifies CATRGSLGYTGELFF.

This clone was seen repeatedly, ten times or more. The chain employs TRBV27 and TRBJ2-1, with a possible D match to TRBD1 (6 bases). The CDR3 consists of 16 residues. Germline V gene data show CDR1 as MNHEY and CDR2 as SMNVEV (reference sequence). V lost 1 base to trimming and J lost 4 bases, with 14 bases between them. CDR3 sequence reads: CASSLFGDNLYNEQFF. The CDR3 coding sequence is TGTGCCAGCAGTTTATTTGGGGACAATTTATACAATGAGCAGTTCTTC.